The clone carrying this TCR beta chain has at least ten counts. Its antigen is not known. This sample was included in a study of glioma-infiltrating T cells. Study observations and caveats: Very few CDR3 sequences were shared between tissue and blood. Above-expected tissue-blood divergence occurred in all gliomas, most in low-grade ones.

TCR alpha and beta CDR3 regions were amplified from RNA using iRepertoire nested multiplex PCR. One-step reverse transcription and amplification started from around 100-400 ng of tissue mRNA or PBMC total RNA. Via MiXCR, TCRdb re-called the multiplex PCR reads, giving one row per CDR3 protein. Of more than 85,000 distinct CDR3 sequences detected, less than 30% appear once; the ten largest clones hold roughly 30%. CDR3 length: 12 residues. Germline V lookup: CDR1 DFQATT, CDR2 SNEGSKA (reference sequence). V was pared by 1 base and J by 4 bases, with 7 bases between. This TCR derives from a human donor with low-grade glioma or glioblastoma, undergoing nonglioma brain surgery, or in good health (not recorded which). The sequencing sample was made of glioma tissue, nonneoplastic brain tissue, or PBMCs (not recorded which). This chain connects TRBV20-1 to TRBJ1-1; D is unresolved. For the CDR3, the DNA is TGCAGTGCTAGAGTGGGTTCCACTGAAGCTTTCTTT. Amino acid sequence: CSARVGSTEAFF.